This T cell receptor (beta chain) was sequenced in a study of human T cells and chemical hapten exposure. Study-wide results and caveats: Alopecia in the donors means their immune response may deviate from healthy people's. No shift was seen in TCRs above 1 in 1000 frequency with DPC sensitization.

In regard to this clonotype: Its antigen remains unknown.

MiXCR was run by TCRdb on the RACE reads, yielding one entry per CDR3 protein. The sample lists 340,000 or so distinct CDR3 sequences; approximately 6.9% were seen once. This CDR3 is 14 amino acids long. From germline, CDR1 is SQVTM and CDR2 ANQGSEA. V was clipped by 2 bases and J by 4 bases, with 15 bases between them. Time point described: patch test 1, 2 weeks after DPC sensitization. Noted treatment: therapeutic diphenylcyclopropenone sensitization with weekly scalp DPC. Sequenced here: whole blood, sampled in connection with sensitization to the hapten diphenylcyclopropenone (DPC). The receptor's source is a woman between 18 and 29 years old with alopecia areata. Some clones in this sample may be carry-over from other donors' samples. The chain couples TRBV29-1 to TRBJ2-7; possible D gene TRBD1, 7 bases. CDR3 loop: CSVELGDSGYEQYF. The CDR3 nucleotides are TGCAGCGTTGAATTGGGGGACAGCGGGTACGAGCAGTACTTC.